A selection of T cell receptor beta chains follows, all from one sample in a study of liver allograft versus peripheral blood T cells. TCRdb fed the reads into MiXCR, producing one record per CDR3 protein. The profile shows around 6,300 distinct CDR3 sequences, around 15% of them singletons. These receptors were obtained from a human patient who had a liver transplant. Certain T cells may be donor cells from the graft. CDR3s include the opening cysteine and the closing phenylalanine or tryptophan. D genes are given only for firm matches. Not every row has a clone size; where given, it reads once, few, many or a size class.

len,d_gene,abundance,j_gene,v_gene,CDR3aa,CDR3nt
17,.,.,TRBJ2-1,TRBV5-1,CASSLAVVGGGVDEQFF,TGCGCCAGCAGCTTGGCCGTGGTGGGAGGAGGAGTGGATGAGCAGTTCTTC
14,TRBD1,medium-sized,TRBJ1-4,TRBV7-9,CASSSSGQGEKLFF,TGTGCCAGCAGCTCTTCGGGACAGGGGGAAAAACTGTTTTTT
15,.,medium-sized,TRBJ1-2,TRBV19,CASSIGRIDSSGYTF,TGTGCCAGTAGTATCGGAAGGATCGATTCGTCTGGCTACACCTTC
19,TRBD2,many,TRBJ2-5,TRBV6-6,CASTPLAGVRTINQETQYF,TGTGCCAGTACACCCTTAGCGGGAGTCAGGACAATTAACCAAGAGACCCAGTACTTC
12,.,medium-sized,TRBJ1-1,TRBV6-5,CASSRVNTEAFF,TGTGCCAGCAGCCGGGTGAACACTGAAGCTTTCTTT
15,TRBD2,medium-sized,TRBJ2-7,TRBV6-1,CASRRTSGESYEQYF,TGTGCCAGCAGACGGACTAGCGGGGAGTCCTACGAGCAGTACTTC
18,TRBD2,medium-sized,TRBJ2-3,TRBV15,CATSRAPTSGTSTDTQYF,TGTGCCACCAGCAGAGCCCCTACTAGCGGGACTAGCACAGATACGCAGTATTTT
14,.,.,TRBJ1-4,TRBV5-1,CASSPRGFREKLFF,TGCGCCAGCAGCCCGCGAGGGTTTCGGGAAAAACTGTTTTTT
13,.,medium-sized,TRBJ1-2,TRBV28,CASSSGPDYGYTF,TGTGCCAGCAGTTCGGGGCCTGACTATGGCTACACCTTC
14,.,few,TRBJ1-6,TRBV6-6,CASSPRGDGSPLHF,TGTGCCAGCAGTCCCCGGGGGGATGGCTCACCCCTCCACTTT
14,TRBD1,medium-sized,TRBJ2-3,TRBV10-3,CAIGITGDVDTQYF,TGTGCCATCGGGATTACAGGGGATGTGGATACGCAGTATTTT
15,.,.,TRBJ2-7,TRBV12-3/TRBV12-4,CASSLVKARSNEQYF,TGTGCCAGCAGTTTAGTAAAGGCAAGAAGCAACGAGCAGTACTTC
14,.,few,TRBJ2-7,TRBV7-9,CASSLTGDLYEQYF,TGTGCCAGCAGCTTGACGGGAGATCTCTACGAGCAGTACTTC
13,TRBD1,.,TRBJ1-2,TRBV19,CASSPTGNYGYTF,TGTGCCAGTAGTCCGACAGGGAACTATGGCTACACCTTC
14,TRBD2,medium-sized,TRBJ2-2,TRBV6-1,CASSEGLAVGELFF,TGTGCCAGCAGTGAGGGACTAGCGGTCGGGGAGCTGTTTTTT
15,.,medium-sized,TRBJ2-3,TRBV6-5,CASSYSGISTDTQYF,TGTGCCAGCAGTTACTCCGGGATTAGCACAGATACGCAGTATTTT
15,TRBD1,few,TRBJ2-7,TRBV12-3/TRBV12-4,CASSAGTGFSYEQYF,TGTGCCAGCAGTGCCGGGACAGGCTTCTCCTACGAGCAGTACTTC
13,.,.,TRBJ2-1,TRBV11-3,CASSSGRDNEQFF,TGTGCCAGCAGTTCGGGCAGGGACAATGAGCAGTTCTTC
15,.,medium-sized,TRBJ1-2,TRBV6-5,CASSYSRVMRFGYTF,TGTGCCAGCAGTTACTCGAGGGTGATGAGATTTGGCTACACCTTC
17,TRBD1,medium-sized,TRBJ2-7,TRBV10-3,CAISESSGTGRSYEQYF,TGTGCCATCAGTGAGTCTTCCGGGACAGGCCGTTCCTACGAGCAGTACTTC
18,TRBD2,medium-sized,TRBJ2-3,TRBV19,CASSSPSGGSGRTDTQYF,TGTGCCAGTAGTTCGCCCTCGGGGGGTAGCGGGAGAACAGATACGCAGTATTTT
15,.,few,TRBJ1-1,TRBV5-5,CASSLEGGANTEAFF,TGTGCCAGCAGCTTGGAGGGGGGGGCGAACACTGAAGCTTTCTTT
18,.,.,TRBJ1-4,TRBV19,CASSFRSGTSATNEKLFF,TGTGCCAGTAGTTTCCGATCCGGGACCTCTGCAACTAATGAAAAACTGTTTTTT
14,.,medium-sized,TRBJ2-5,TRBV15,CATSRVAGQETQYF,TGTGCCACCAGCAGAGTTGCAGGGCAAGAGACCCAGTACTTC
14,.,medium-sized,TRBJ2-5,TRBV10-3,CAIRPDRDQETQYF,TGTGCCATCAGGCCGGACAGAGACCAAGAGACCCAGTACTTC
15,TRBD1,medium-sized,TRBJ2-1,TRBV27,CATSRGDRGLNEQFF,TGTGCCACCTCGAGGGGGGACAGGGGGCTCAATGAGCAGTTCTTC
14,.,medium-sized,TRBJ2-2,TRBV6-6,CALGQGSNTGELFF,TGTGCCCTGGGGCAGGGCTCGAACACCGGGGAGCTGTTTTTT
14,.,medium-sized,TRBJ1-1,TRBV18,CASSPPGAVTEAFF,TGTGCCAGCTCACCCCCAGGGGCAGTCACTGAAGCTTTCTTT
12,.,.,TRBJ1-2,TRBV2,CASLRQEYGYTF,TGTGCCAGCTTGCGACAGGAGTATGGCTACACCTTC
14,.,medium-sized,TRBJ2-3,TRBV28,CASKAGSSTDTQYF,TGTGCCAGCAAGGCAGGTTCGAGCACAGATACGCAGTATTTT
13,.,medium-sized,TRBJ1-2,TRBV11-1,CASSFGRDYGYTF,TGTGCCAGCAGCTTTGGCAGGGACTATGGCTACACCTTC
14,TRBD1,medium-sized,TRBJ1-5,TRBV18,CASSSTGINQPQHF,TGTGCCAGCTCGTCGACAGGGATAAATCAGCCCCAGCATTTT